Sequencing of this T cell receptor (beta chain) was carried out in a study of blood T cell repertoires in COVID-19. In the original processing: Using reference gene primer amplification, nucleated cell counts were estimated. The protocol was immunoSEQ multiplex PCR, while the TCRdb copy is restricted to in-frame clones and leaves out a portion. The D gene and trimming were derived from the DNA, and the V and J assignments and clone size from that table. The sample records a few hundred thousand clones, 80% to 90% being singletons. Ages ranged from roughly 18 to 100 years, with residence in approximately 23 US areas. Deletions cut 3 bases from V and 8 bases from J, with 16 bases between. Germline lookup yields CDR1 DFQATT and CDR2 SNEGSKA (reference sequence). The CDR3 is made up of 13 amino acids.

The sequencing input was PBMCs or T cells enriched from blood (not recorded which). This chain uses TRBV20-1 with TRBJ1-1; D is perhaps TRBD1 (6 bases). The source of this sequence is a man under 40 who had recovered from COVID-19. Here the CDR3 reads CSASKGVSSEAFF. In DNA, the CDR3 is TGCAGTGCTAGTAAGGGGGTGTCCTCCGAAGCTTTCTTT.